This T cell receptor (beta chain) is drawn from a study of cytomegalovirus exposure and HLA in healthy donors. Notes on this clone: Antigen unknown.

This CDR3 has 14 residues. Per germline, CDR1 MNHEY and CDR2 SMNVEV (reference sequence). The V gene end was trimmed by 5 bases and the J gene end by 8 bases; junction bases not matched to a gene: 11. Regarding the study as a whole: A likely sequencing artifact accounted for one observed cluster of highly shared sequence variants.

The PCR used 60 Vbeta and 13 Jbeta primers. This table comes from immunoSEQ multiplex PCR, and its TCRdb copy is limited to in-frame clones, with some not included. Seen here are some 170,000 clones, 70% to 85% observed once, and the top ten hold approximately 1.6%. Material: PBMCs. This chain connects TRBV27 to TRBJ1-2; 7 bases line up with TRBD1. The sequence was obtained from a woman in her twenties or thirties in good health and CMV-seronegative. The CDR3, as DNA: TGTGCCAGCAGTCTTTCCTCAGGGGGGTACGGCTACACCTTC. It is translated as CASSLSSGGYGYTF.